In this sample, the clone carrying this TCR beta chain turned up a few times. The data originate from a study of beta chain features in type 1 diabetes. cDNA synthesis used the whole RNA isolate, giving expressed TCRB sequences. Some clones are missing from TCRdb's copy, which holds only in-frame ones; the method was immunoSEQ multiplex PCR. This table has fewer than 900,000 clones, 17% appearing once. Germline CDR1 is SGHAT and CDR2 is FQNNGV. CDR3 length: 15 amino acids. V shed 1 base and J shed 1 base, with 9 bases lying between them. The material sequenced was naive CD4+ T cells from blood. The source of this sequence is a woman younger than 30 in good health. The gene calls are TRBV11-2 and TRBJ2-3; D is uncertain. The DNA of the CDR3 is TGTGCCAGCAGCTTAGGCGGTTCTGGCACAGATACGCAGTATTTT. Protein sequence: CASSLGGSGTDTQYF.